The 12 T cell receptor beta chains below come from one sample, sequenced in a study of OX40 agonist ivuxolimab in advanced cancers. Profiling relied on immunoSEQ multiplex PCR, and the TCRdb table lists in-frame clones only, not all of them. Altogether fewer than 85,000 clones are present, approximately 86% being singletons, with the ten largest covering approximately 2%. The specimen was CD4+ or CD8+ T cells sorted from blood, collected in a trial of the OX40 agonist ivuxolimab. The receptors here all came from an adult with an advanced solid tumor such as melanoma, head and neck, liver or kidney cancer.

The chain employs TRBV5-4 and TRBJ1-2; a weak D match, TRBD1 (6 bases). Trimming removed 6 bases from V and 8 bases from J, with 17 bases in between. CDR1 SGHNT and CDR2 YYREEE come from the germline V gene (reference sequence). The CDR3 contains 13 residues. In DNA, the CDR3 is TGTGCCAGCAACCTCCAGGGGCTCAGAGGCTACACCTTC. It specifies CASNLQGLRGYTF.

This chain joins TRBV5-5 and TRBJ2-2; D possibly corresponds to TRBD1 (6 bases). The CDR3 spans 16 residues. Germline assignment: CDR1 SGHKS and CDR2 YYEKEE (reference sequence). Trimming shortened V by 6 bases and J by 6 bases, and 21 bases separated the two germline ends. The CDR3 coding sequence is TGTGCCAGCACACCCTACATGGCAGGGGACGCCGGGGAGCTGTTTTTT. Translation gives CASTPYMAGDAGELFF.

The chain employs TRBV9 and TRBJ2-1; maybe TRBD2 (6 bases). V was trimmed by 0 bases and J by 0 bases, leaving 10 bases between them. This CDR3 comprises 16 residues. The V gene's germline CDR1 is SGDLS and CDR2 YYNGEE. CDR3 sequence: CASSVASDSSYNEQFF. CDR3 bases: TGTGCCAGCAGCGTAGCTAGCGACAGCTCCTACAATGAGCAGTTCTTC.

This chain joins TRBV18 and TRBJ2-3, with D perhaps TRBD2 (6 bases). V was pared by 3 bases and J by 0 bases, with 10 bases between. Germline V gene lookup returns CDR1 KGHSH and CDR2 LQKENI. The CDR3 length is 15 residues. CDR3 sequence reads: CASSPTSSSTDTQYF. The DNA of the CDR3 is TGTGCCAGCTCACCGACTAGTTCTAGCACAGATACGCAGTATTTT.

CDR3 residues: CASSPLGGGNYGYTF. The CDR3, as DNA: TGTGCCAGCAGCCCTTTGGGCGGGGGAAACTATGGCTACACCTTC. The chain recombines TRBV7-9 with TRBJ1-2; tentatively, D is TRBD1 (5 bases). The CDR3 sequence is 15 residues long. Between the trimmed V and J ends, which lost 5 bases and 2 bases, there was a span of 15 bases. Germline CDR1 is SEHNR and CDR2 is FQNEAQ (reference sequence).

V is TRBV11-2 and J is TRBJ2-3; 9 bases fit TRBD1. Germline V CDR1 and CDR2: SGHAT, FQNNGV. Trimming took 3 bases from V and 5 from J; bases not matched to a gene: 9. The CDR3 is 16 amino acids. CDR3 DNA sequence: TGTGCCAGCAGCTTCCCTAGGACAGGGGAAGGAGATACGCAGTATTTT. Protein product: CASSFPRTGEGDTQYF.

The chain has TRBV11-2 and TRBJ2-3, with D possibly matching TRBD1 (6 bases). Deletions cut 2 bases from V and 2 bases from J, with 14 bases between. The CDR3 extends over 16 amino acids. Germline V lookup: CDR1 SGHAT, CDR2 FQNNGV. The CDR3 loop is CASSLSHRELTDTQYF. The DNA for the CDR3 is TGTGCCAGCAGCTTATCCCACAGGGAGCTCACAGATACGCAGTATTTT.

This clone was picked up a small number of times. At the DNA level, this CDR3 is encoded by other sequences in the same sample as well. This chain joins TRBV7-2 and TRBJ1-6, with 9 bases matching TRBD1. With V trimmed by 5 bases and J by 7 bases, 6 bases remained unmatched. The germline V gene has CDR1 SGHTA and CDR2 FQGNSA. There are 15 residues in the CDR3. The CDR3 here is CASSPRTGANSPLHF. The DNA for the CDR3 is TGTGCCAGCAGCCCACGGACAGGGGCCAATTCACCCCTCCACTTT. Full variable domain (rest looked up from reference TRBV7-2 and TRBJ1-6): GAGVSQSPSNKVTEKGKDVELRCDPISGHTALYWYRQSLGQGLEFLIYFQGNSAPDKSGLPSDRFSAERTGGSVSTLTIQRTQQEDSAVYLCASSPRTGANSPLHFGNGTRLTVT.

V gene TRBV30 combines with J gene TRBJ1-2; 7 positions agree with TRBD1. The CDR3 covers 14 residues. V lost 3 bases to trimming and J lost 4 bases; unmatched junction nucleotides: 8. Looked up from germline, CDR1 is GTSNPN and CDR2 is SVGIG (reference sequence). Here the CDR3 reads CAWSPNRGPYGYTF. Written as DNA, the CDR3 is TGTGCCTGGAGCCCCAACAGGGGACCCTATGGCTACACCTTC.

The chain recombines TRBV28 with TRBJ2-6; D is unresolved. Germline assignment: CDR1 MDHEN and CDR2 SYDVKM. There are 15 residues in the CDR3. Trimming took 3 bases from V and 0 from J, leaving 6 bases between them. The DNA for the CDR3 is TGTGCCAGCAGTTTTTCCTCCTCTGGGGCCAACGTCCTGACTTTC. It specifies CASSFSSSGANVLTF.

V usage is TRBV6-5 and J usage is TRBJ1-1; tentatively, D is TRBD1 (6 bases). Trimming shortened V by 5 bases and J by 1 base, and 8 bases separated the two germline ends. CDR3 length equals 13 residues. Germline V CDR1 and CDR2: MNHEY, SVGAGI. CDR3 in amino acids: CASSEDRNTEAFF. Written as DNA, the CDR3 is TGTGCCAGCAGTGAGGACAGGAACACTGAAGCTTTCTTT.

This chain joins TRBV7-2 and TRBJ1-1; D is unclear. The CDR3 extends over 14 amino acids. Germline V CDR1 and CDR2: SGHTA, FQGNSA. Trimming removed 2 bases from V and 0 bases from J, with 7 bases in between. CDR3 residues: CASSLKQLNTEAFF. The CDR3 coding sequence is TGTGCCAGCAGCTTAAAACAGCTGAACACTGAAGCTTTCTTT.